The clone carrying this T cell receptor beta chain was observed at least ten times. Its matching antigen is unknown. Unique molecular identifiers were added to individual cDNA molecules. One entry per CDR3 protein, called by TCRdb with MiXCR from the 5' RACE reads. Found here are roughly 41,000 distinct CDR3 sequences, roughly 5% of them singletons; the top ten hold 4.8%. The data were obtained in a study of early T cells in non-severe SARS-CoV-2 infection. The wider study: Bulk RNA isolated from unsorted whole blood underwent sequencing; chains were not paired.

The germline V gene has CDR1 LGHNA and CDR2 YNFKEQ. V shed 1 base and J shed 8 bases, with 11 bases lying between them. The CDR3 spans 13 residues. Study-level results: Matches to VDJdb favored anti-spike CD8 responses and missed private and CD4 specificities.

This sequence originates from an adult who was a healthcare worker with PCR-confirmed SARS-CoV-2 infection or an uninfected control (not recorded which). The sequencing input was whole blood. The J gene is TRBJ1-2, the V gene TRBV4-2; no clear D. The CDR3 sequence is CASSQGGSRGYTF. The CDR3 DNA reads as TGTGCCAGCAGCCAAGGTGGGTCCCGCGGCTACACCTTC.